The clone carrying this T cell receptor beta chain was recorded a few times. No antigen is known for it. The entry originates in a study of blood T cells in healthy people across ages. Study findings and constraints: A conclusive naive versus antigen-experienced comparison was prevented by the unsorted PBMCs.

Next came a second PCR, run for about 6 to 12 cycles, which used a sample-barcoded 5' primer along with a J-beta primer mix. TCRdb processed the 5' RACE reads anew with MiXCR; each CDR3 protein has one entry. The sample shows hundreds of thousands of distinct CDR3 sequences, 35% to 50% of them seen only once. This CDR3 contains 16 residues. The genes are TRBV21-1 and TRBJ2-1; the table's D gene call, TRBD2, was not cross checked with the DNA. TRBV21-1 is a pseudogene segment. The receptor was isolated from a man aged 80 or over in good health. Sequencing used blood. CDR3 bases: TGTTTCCCGGGACTAGCGGGGGGGCCTAAGATGGGTGAGCAGTTCTTC. It encodes CFPGLAGGPKMGEQFF.